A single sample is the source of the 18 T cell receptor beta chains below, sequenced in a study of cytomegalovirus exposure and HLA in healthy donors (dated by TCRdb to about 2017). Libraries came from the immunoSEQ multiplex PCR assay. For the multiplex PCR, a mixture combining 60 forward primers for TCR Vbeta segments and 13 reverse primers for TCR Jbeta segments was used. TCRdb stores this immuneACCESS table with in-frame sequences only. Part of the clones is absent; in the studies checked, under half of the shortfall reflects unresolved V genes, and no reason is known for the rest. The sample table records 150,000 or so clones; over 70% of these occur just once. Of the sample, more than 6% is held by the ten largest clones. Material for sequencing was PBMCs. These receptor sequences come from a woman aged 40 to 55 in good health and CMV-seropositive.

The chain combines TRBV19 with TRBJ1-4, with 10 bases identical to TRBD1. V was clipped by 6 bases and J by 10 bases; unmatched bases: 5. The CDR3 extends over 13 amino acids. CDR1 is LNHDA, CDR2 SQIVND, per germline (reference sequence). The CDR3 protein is CASSPDRGGKLFF. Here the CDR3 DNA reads TGTGCCAGTAGCCCGGACAGGGGGGGAAAACTGTTTTTT.

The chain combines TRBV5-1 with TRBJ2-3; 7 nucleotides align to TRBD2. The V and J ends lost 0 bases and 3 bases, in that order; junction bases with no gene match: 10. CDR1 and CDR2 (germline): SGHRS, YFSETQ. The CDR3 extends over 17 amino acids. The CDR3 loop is CASSLGRLAGGTDTQYF. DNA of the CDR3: TGCGCCAGCAGCTTGGGCAGACTAGCAGGAGGGACAGATACGCAGTATTTT.

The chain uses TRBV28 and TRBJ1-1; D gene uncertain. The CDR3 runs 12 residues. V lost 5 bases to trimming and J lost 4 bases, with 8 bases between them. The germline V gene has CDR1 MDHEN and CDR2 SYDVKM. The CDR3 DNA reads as TGTGCCAGCAGTATCGGGAGCACTGAAGCTTTCTTT. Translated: CASSIGSTEAFF.

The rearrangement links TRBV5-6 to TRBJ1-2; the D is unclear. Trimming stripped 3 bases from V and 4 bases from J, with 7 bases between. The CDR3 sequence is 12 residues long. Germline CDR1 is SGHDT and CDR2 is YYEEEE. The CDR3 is CASSSRVYGYTF. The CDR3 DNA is TGTGCCAGCAGCTCCCGGGTCTATGGCTACACCTTC. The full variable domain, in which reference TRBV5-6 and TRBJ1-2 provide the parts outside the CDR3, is DAGVTQSPTHLIKTRGQQVTLRCSPKSGHDTVSWYQQALGQGPQFIFQYYEEEERQRGNFPDRFSGHQFPNYSSELNVNALLLGDSALYLCASSSRVYGYTFGSGTRLTVV.

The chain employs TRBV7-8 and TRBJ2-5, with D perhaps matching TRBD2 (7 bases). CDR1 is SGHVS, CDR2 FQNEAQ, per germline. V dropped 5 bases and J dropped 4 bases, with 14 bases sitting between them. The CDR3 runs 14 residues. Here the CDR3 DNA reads TGTGCCAGCAGCACCGGACTAGGGGGAGAGACCCAGTACTTC. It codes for CASSTGLGGETQYF.

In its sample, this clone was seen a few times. CDR3 nucleotides: TGTGCCAGCAGCATGTCTAGCGGGGGGGCGTATGAGCAGTTCTTC. This codes for CASSMSSGGAYEQFF. The J gene is TRBJ2-1, the V gene TRBV9; 12 bases are shared with TRBD2. The V gene end was trimmed by 4 bases and the J gene end by 8 bases; junction bases not matched to a gene: 7. The CDR3 consists of 15 residues. CDR1 and CDR2 (germline): SGDLS, YYNGEE. Complete variable domain (other parts from reference TRBV9 and TRBJ2-1): DSGVTQTPKHLITATGQRVTLRCSPRSGDLSVYWYQQSLDQGLQFLIQYYNGEERAKGNILERFSAQQFPDLHSELNLSSLELGDSALYFCASSMSSGGAYEQFFGPGTRLTVL.

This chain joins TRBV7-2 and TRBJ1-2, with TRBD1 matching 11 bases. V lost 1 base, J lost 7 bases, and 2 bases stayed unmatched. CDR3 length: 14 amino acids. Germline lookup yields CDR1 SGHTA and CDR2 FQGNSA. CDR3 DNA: TGTGCCAGCAGCTTAGGGACAGGGGGCTCTGGCTACACCTTC. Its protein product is CASSLGTGGSGYTF.

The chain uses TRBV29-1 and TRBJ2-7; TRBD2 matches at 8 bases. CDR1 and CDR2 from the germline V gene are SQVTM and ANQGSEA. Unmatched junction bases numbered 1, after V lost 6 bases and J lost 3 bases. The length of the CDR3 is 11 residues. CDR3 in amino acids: CSVGRGYEQYF. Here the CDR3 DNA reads TGCAGCGTCGGGAGGGGCTACGAGCAGTACTTC.

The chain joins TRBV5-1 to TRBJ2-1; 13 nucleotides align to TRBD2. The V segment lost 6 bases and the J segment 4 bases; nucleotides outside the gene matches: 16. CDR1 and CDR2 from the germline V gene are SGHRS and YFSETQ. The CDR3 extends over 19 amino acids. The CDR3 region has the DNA TGCGCCAGCAAGGAGGGAGAACTAGCGGGGGGGATTTTATACAATGAGCAGTTCTTC. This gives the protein CASKEGELAGGILYNEQFF.

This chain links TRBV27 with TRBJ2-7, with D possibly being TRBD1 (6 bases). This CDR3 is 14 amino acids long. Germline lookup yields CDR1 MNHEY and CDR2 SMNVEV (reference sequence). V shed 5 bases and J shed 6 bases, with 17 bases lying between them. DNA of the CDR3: TGTGCCAGCAGTCTTGGACGAAGGGGGTTCGAGCAGTACTTC. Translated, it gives CASSLGRRGFEQYF.

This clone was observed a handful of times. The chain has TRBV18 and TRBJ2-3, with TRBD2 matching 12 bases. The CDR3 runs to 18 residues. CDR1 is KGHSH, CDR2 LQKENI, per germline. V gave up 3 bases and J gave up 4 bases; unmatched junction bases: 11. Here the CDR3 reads CASSPRLLAGGPSDTQYF. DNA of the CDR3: TGTGCCAGCTCACCGCGCCTCCTAGCGGGGGGGCCTTCAGATACGCAGTATTTT.

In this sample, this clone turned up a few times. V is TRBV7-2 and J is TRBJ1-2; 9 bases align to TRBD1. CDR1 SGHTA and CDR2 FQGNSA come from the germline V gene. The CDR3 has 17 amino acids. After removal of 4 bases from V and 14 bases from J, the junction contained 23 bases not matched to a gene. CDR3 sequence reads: CASSSTQEIQGARGTTF. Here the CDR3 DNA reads TGTGCCAGCAGCTCTACCCAAGAAATACAGGGGGCGCGGGGGACTACCTTC.

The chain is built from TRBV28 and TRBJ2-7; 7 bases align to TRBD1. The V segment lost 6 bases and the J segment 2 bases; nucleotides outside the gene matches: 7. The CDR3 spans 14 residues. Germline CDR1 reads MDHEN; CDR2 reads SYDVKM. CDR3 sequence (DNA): TGTGCCAGCAGGGAGACAGGGAGTCCCTACGAGCAGTACTTC. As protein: CASRETGSPYEQYF. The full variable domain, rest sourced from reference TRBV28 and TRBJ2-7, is DVKVTQSSRYLVKRTGEKVFLECVQDMDHENMFWYRQDPGLGLRLIYFSYDVKMKEKGDIPEGYSVSREKKERFSLILESASTNQTSMYLCASRETGSPYEQYFGPGTRLTVT.

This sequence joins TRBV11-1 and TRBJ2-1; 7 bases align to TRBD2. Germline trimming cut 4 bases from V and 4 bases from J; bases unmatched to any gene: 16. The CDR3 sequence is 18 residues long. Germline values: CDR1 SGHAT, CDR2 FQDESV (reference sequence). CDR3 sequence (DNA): TGTGCCAGCAGCTCCCGCAGCAAAGCGGGGAACCAGTACAATGAGCAGTTCTTC. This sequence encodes CASSSRSKAGNQYNEQFF.

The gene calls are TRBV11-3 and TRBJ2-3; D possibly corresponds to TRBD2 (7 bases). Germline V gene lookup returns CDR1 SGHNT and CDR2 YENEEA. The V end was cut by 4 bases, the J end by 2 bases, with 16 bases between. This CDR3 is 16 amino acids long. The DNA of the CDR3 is TGTGCCAGCAGCTCCGGGACCCGGGGGGCCACAGATACGCAGTATTTT. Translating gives CASSSGTRGATDTQYF.

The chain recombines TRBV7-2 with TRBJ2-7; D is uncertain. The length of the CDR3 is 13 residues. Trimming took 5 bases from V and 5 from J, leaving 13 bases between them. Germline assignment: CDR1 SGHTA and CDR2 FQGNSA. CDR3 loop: CASSTVPLNEQYF. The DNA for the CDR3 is TGTGCCAGCAGCACCGTGCCACTTAACGAGCAGTACTTC.

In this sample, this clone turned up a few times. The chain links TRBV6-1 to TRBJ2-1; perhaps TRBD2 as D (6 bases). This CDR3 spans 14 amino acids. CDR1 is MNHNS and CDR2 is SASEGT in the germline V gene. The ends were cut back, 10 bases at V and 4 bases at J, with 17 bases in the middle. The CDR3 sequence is CATSQAGYYNEQFF. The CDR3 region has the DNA TGTGCCACCTCACAGGCGGGGTATTACAATGAGCAGTTCTTC.

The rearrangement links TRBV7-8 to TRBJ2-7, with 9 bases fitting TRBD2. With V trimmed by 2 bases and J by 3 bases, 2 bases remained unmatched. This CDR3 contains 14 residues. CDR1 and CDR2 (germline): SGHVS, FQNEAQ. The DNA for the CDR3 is TGTGCCAGCAGCTTACTAGCGGGAAGCTACGAGCAGTACTTC. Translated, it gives CASSLLAGSYEQYF.